A single sample is the source of the 6 T cell receptor beta chains below, sequenced in a study of beta chain features in type 1 diabetes. The authors reverse transcribed all of the isolated RNA, so sequencing captured expressed TCRB transcripts. Using immunoSEQ multiplex PCR, the repertoire was profiled, and TCRdb retains in-frame clones only, with some absent. This sample has roughly 330,000 clones, with approximately 10% found just once. Sample: naive CD4+ T cells from blood. Receptors originate from a woman in her 30s in good health.

CDR3 protein: CASSLSSLEETQYF. DNA for the CDR3: TGTGCCAGCAGCTTGTCTAGCCTCGAGGAGACCCAGTACTTC. This chain uses TRBV7-2 with TRBJ2-5, with D tentatively TRBD2 (5 bases). With 3 bases removed from V and 5 bases from J, the gap between germline ends came to 13 bases. This CDR3 comprises 14 residues. From germline, CDR1 is SGHTA and CDR2 FQGNSA.

The CDR3 region has the DNA TGTGCCAGCACCCCGGCAGGGTTAGCCTACGAGCAGTACTTC. It is translated as CASTPAGLAYEQYF. The chain has TRBV27 and TRBJ2-7, with a possible D match to TRBD1 (5 bases). Germline loops: CDR1 MNHEY, CDR2 SMNVEV (reference sequence). This CDR3 is 14 amino acids long. Trimming removed 7 bases at V and 2 bases at J, with 15 bases between.

This chain joins TRBV4-3 and TRBJ1-3; D remains unclear. This CDR3 comprises 14 residues. Germline V gene lookup returns CDR1 LGHNA and CDR2 YSLEER. V was trimmed by 4 bases and J by 3 bases, leaving 10 bases between them. The CDR3 here is CASSLEGVGNTIYF. The CDR3 DNA reads as TGCGCCAGCAGCCTCGAGGGTGTTGGAAACACCATATATTTT.

The V gene is TRBV28, the J gene TRBJ2-3; TRBD2 aligns across 7 bases. The V gene end was trimmed by 3 bases and the J gene end by 2 bases; junction bases not matched to a gene: 17. The CDR3 contains 19 residues. CDR1 is MDHEN and CDR2 is SYDVKM in the germline V gene. In DNA form, the CDR3 reads TGTGCCAGCAGTTTGTCACTAAGCCCCCCTAGCGGTCCCACAGATACGCAGTATTTT. Encoded protein: CASSLSLSPPSGPTDTQYF.

This clone was found a few times. The chain links TRBV7-3 to TRBJ2-3; D not resolved. Germline V gene data show CDR1 as SGHTA and CDR2 as FQGTGA. V lost 2 bases to trimming and J lost 1 base, with 7 bases between them. The CDR3 has 14 amino acids. The CDR3 sequence: CASSLSPGTDTQYF. The CDR3 region has the DNA TGTGCCAGCAGCTTATCCCCCGGCACAGATACGCAGTATTTT.

J is TRBJ1-2 and V is TRBV29-1; 11 nucleotides line up with TRBD1. CDR3 length equals 14 residues. Germline lookup yields CDR1 SQVTM and CDR2 ANQGSEA. J was trimmed by 10 bases and V by 8 bases; bases with no gene match: 15. This CDR3 is CSTRTGGGWLDYTF. The CDR3 coding sequence is TGCAGCACAAGGACAGGGGGCGGTTGGCTAGACTACACCTTC.